This T cell receptor (beta chain) is from a study of cytomegalovirus exposure and HLA in healthy donors. Across the study: The same platform as the roughly 630 first-cohort repertoires was used for the 130 or so validation repertoires, a later analysis reported. Study results and caveats: Generally TCR sequences proved uncommon, though certain public TCRs appeared in numerous donors.

Only in-frame clones appear in the TCRdb table, and some are missing; sequencing was by immunoSEQ multiplex PCR. Of fewer than 250,000 clones listed, just under 90% were seen once; the top ten hold less than 3%. With respect to this clone: Its antigen is unknown.

The sample consisted of PBMCs. This TCR came from a man in his late teens or twenties in good health and CMV-seronegative.

DNA of the CDR3: TGTGCCAGCAGGGCTCTTAATGAAAAACTGTTTTTT. This sequence encodes CASRALNEKLFF. The gene calls are TRBV28 and TRBJ1-4; the D is unclear. The length of the CDR3 is 12 residues. Germline loops: CDR1 MDHEN, CDR2 SYDVKM. The ends were cut back, 6 bases at V and 4 bases at J, with 6 bases in the middle.